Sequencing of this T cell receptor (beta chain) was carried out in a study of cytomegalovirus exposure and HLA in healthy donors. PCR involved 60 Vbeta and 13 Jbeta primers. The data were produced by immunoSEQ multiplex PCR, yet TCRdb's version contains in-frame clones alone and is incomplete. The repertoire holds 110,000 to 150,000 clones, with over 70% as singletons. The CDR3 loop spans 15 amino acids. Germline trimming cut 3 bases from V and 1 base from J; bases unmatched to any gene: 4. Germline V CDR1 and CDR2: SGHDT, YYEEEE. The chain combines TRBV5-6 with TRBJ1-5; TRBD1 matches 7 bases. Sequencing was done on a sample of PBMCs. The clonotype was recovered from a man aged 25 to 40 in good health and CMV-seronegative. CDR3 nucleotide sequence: TGTGCCAGCAGCTCAAGACAGGGCAGCAATCAGCCCCAGCATTTT. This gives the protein CASSSRQGSNQPQHF.